This record concerns one T cell receptor (beta chain) sequence. Its antigen is undetermined. The sample is drawn from a study of identical twins. Regarding the study as a whole: Out-of-frame alpha sequences common to twins were enriched for low generation probability.

The CDR3 contains 15 residues. Trimming cost V 1 base and J 2 bases, with 7 bases left between them. In germline, CDR1 is SGHKS, CDR2 YYEKEE (reference sequence). From the 5' RACE reads, TCRdb called clonotypes with MiXCR, one entry per CDR3 protein. The sample holds approximately 500,000 distinct CDR3 sequences, more than 20% seen once. The data also belong to a second study, concerning T cells expressing NK-cell markers. That source reports: The eight sequenced donors comprised seven who were HCMV-seropositive and one who was seronegative.

The J gene is TRBJ2-6, the V gene TRBV5-5, with unresolved D. The sequenced material came from CD4+ T cells sorted from blood. The sequence was obtained from a woman aged 18-29 years in good health. The chain's CDR3 is CASSLLGTGANVLTF. The CDR3 DNA sequence: TGTGCCAGCAGCTTGCTGGGGACTGGGGCCAACGTCCTGACTTTC.